Each of the 30 T cell receptor beta chains below was sequenced from the same sample in a study of lymphopenia after photon versus proton radiotherapy. The method was immunoSEQ multiplex PCR; TCRdb's version includes in-frame clones alone and lacks a portion of them. The data show around 64,000 clones, with around 87% seen just once and around 13% held by the top ten. The sample consisted of peripheral blood, taken from a patient treated with proton-based radiotherapy. The origin of the receptors is a man older than 75 with esophageal cancer.

This chain uses TRBV6-6 with TRBJ2-3, with D perhaps TRBD2 (5 bases). V gave up 0 bases and J gave up 4 bases, with 11 bases separating them. There are 15 residues in the CDR3. Germline CDR1 MNHNY, CDR2 SVGAGI (reference sequence). The CDR3 reads CASSYSRVNSDTQYF. CDR3 bases: TGTGCCAGCAGTTACTCGCGGGTAAATTCAGATACGCAGTATTTT.

This clone was found once. The chain recombines TRBV7-9 with TRBJ1-5; 7 positions match TRBD1. CDR3 length: 14 amino acids. Germline V gene lookup returns CDR1 SEHNR and CDR2 FQNEAQ (reference sequence). Germline trimming cut 5 bases from V and 5 bases from J; bases unmatched to any gene: 6. The CDR3 loop is CASSPNRGDQPQHF. The CDR3 DNA follows: TGTGCCAGCAGCCCGAACAGGGGCGATCAGCCCCAGCATTTT.

The genes are TRBV19 and TRBJ1-2; D is perhaps TRBD1 (6 bases). Trimming left V 5 bases short and J 6 bases short, with 25 bases between. Germline V lookup: CDR1 LNHDA, CDR2 SQIVND (reference sequence). The CDR3 extends over 17 amino acids. CDR3 sequence reads: CASSPSDTLRGANGYTF. The CDR3 coding sequence is TGTGCCAGTAGTCCGTCGGACACTCTGAGGGGGGCTAATGGCTACACCTTC.

This chain links TRBV5-1 with TRBJ2-1; tentatively, D is TRBD2 (5 bases). The CDR3 is made up of 13 amino acids. Germline CDR1 and CDR2: SGHRS and YFSETQ. V lost 5 bases and J 1 base, leaving 7 bases between the germline ends. CDR3 residues: CASSRESYNEQFF. Written as DNA, the CDR3 is TGCGCCAGCAGTAGGGAGTCCTACAATGAGCAGTTCTTC.

This chain connects TRBV7-2 to TRBJ1-2, with D possibly matching TRBD1 (6 bases). Trimming took 1 base from V and 7 from J, leaving 10 bases between them. Germline assignment: CDR1 SGHTA and CDR2 FQGNSA. There are 13 residues in the CDR3. DNA of the CDR3: TGTGCCAGCAGCTTAGGCAGGGGACCTGGCTACACCTTC. It encodes CASSLGRGPGYTF.

The chain has TRBV27 and TRBJ1-4; a possible D gene is TRBD1 (6 bases). Trimming took 6 bases from V and 3 from J, leaving 11 bases between them. Per germline, CDR1 MNHEY and CDR2 SMNVEV (reference sequence). The CDR3 runs to 14 residues. The CDR3 region has the DNA TGTGCCAGCAGACCGGGACACCCTAATGAAAAACTGTTTTTT. This sequence encodes CASRPGHPNEKLFF.

The V gene is TRBV19, the J gene TRBJ2-7; tentatively, D is TRBD1 or TRBD2 (5 bases each). V was trimmed by 4 bases and J by 8 bases, leaving 15 bases between them. CDR3 length: 13 amino acids. Per the germline V gene, CDR1 is LNHDA and CDR2 is SQIVND (reference sequence). The CDR3 loop reads CASSTGPPGQQYF. The CDR3 DNA follows: TGTGCCAGTAGTACGGGGCCCCCGGGCCAGCAGTACTTC.

V and J are TRBV11-2 and TRBJ2-7, with TRBD2 identical over 13 bases. J gave up 2 bases and V 5 bases, and 3 bases lay outside the gene matches. Germline-derived CDR1 and CDR2 are SGHAT and FQNNGV. CDR3 length: 15 residues. The CDR3: CASSPGLAGTYEQYF. The CDR3 DNA sequence: TGTGCCAGCAGCCCGGGACTAGCGGGGACCTACGAGCAGTACTTC.

This clone was seen once. The V call is TRBV10-3, the J call TRBJ2-5; tentatively, D is TRBD1 (5 bases). Germline-derived CDR1 and CDR2 are ENHRY and SYGVKD. CDR3 length equals 15 residues. V was trimmed by 0 bases and J by 2 bases, leaving 10 bases between them. In DNA form, the CDR3 reads TGTGCCATCAGTGAGTCGATGGGGCCGCAAGAGACCCAGTACTTC. Translation gives CAISESMGPQETQYF.

The chain is built from TRBV25-1 and TRBJ2-7; D remains unclear. This CDR3 has 15 amino acids. The germline V gene encodes CDR1 MGHDK and CDR2 SYGVNS. V dropped 4 bases and J dropped 5 bases, with 18 bases sitting between them. The CDR3 reads CASSAQPLLPNEQYF. The CDR3 DNA reads as TGTGCCAGCAGTGCCCAGCCTCTACTCCCGAACGAGCAGTACTTC.

This clone appeared a single time. This chain uses TRBV18 with TRBJ1-4; no reliable D call. This CDR3 spans 16 amino acids. In germline, CDR1 is KGHSH, CDR2 LQKENI. Trimming pared 3 bases from V and 3 bases from J, leaving 14 bases between. CDR3 bases: TGTGCCAGCTCACCGTCAAAGAAGGGTTCTAATGAAAAACTGTTTTTT. Translated: CASSPSKKGSNEKLFF.

The gene calls are TRBV25-1 and TRBJ2-7; 8 bases map to TRBD1. CDR3 length: 14 amino acids. Germline trimming cut 3 bases from V and 6 bases from J; bases unmatched to any gene: 7. The V gene's germline CDR1 is MGHDK and CDR2 SYGVNS. The CDR3 sequence is CASSEDREPLEQYF. As DNA, the CDR3 is TGTGCCAGCAGTGAGGACAGGGAACCCCTCGAGCAGTACTTC.

V and J are TRBV5-1 and TRBJ2-5; tentative D call: TRBD2 (5 bases). The CDR3 runs to 15 residues. The V end was cut by 0 bases, the J end by 5 bases, with 14 bases between. CDR1 SGHRS and CDR2 YFSETQ come from the germline V gene. Written as DNA, the CDR3 is TGCGCCAGCAGCTTGGGGCCGGCGGTAGCGGAGACCCAGTACTTC. Amino acid sequence: CASSLGPAVAETQYF.

This clone came up a few times. The rearrangement uses TRBV7-6 and TRBJ1-6, with a weak D call TRBD1 (5 bases). This CDR3 has 15 amino acids. The germline V and J ends were trimmed by 5 bases and 7 bases, with 15 bases remaining between them. CDR1 is SGHVS, CDR2 FNYEAQ, per germline. In DNA, the CDR3 is TGTGCCAGCAGCACTCAGGGAGCTGGCAATTCACCCCTCCACTTT. Translation gives CASSTQGAGNSPLHF.

This chain links TRBV30 with TRBJ1-2, with 7 nucleotides matching TRBD1. V dropped 3 bases and J dropped 2; count of bases not matched to a gene: 6. There are 14 residues in the CDR3. Per germline, CDR1 GTSNPN and CDR2 SVGIG (reference sequence). The chain's CDR3 is CAWRTTGSNYGYTF. The DNA of the CDR3 is TGTGCCTGGAGGACGACAGGGTCCAACTATGGCTACACCTTC.

The chain uses TRBV5-1 and TRBJ2-7; 8 bases are a match to TRBD1. This CDR3 spans 15 amino acids. Germline V gene lookup returns CDR1 SGHRS and CDR2 YFSETQ. The V gene end was trimmed by 4 bases and the J gene end by 4 bases; junction bases not matched to a gene: 10. This CDR3 reads CASSITGTGVYEQYF. Here the CDR3 DNA reads TGCGCCAGCAGCATAACCGGGACAGGTGTGTACGAGCAGTACTTC. The full variable domain, its missing parts supplied by reference TRBV5-1 and TRBJ2-7, is KAGVTQTPRYLIKTRGQQVTLSCSPISGHRSVSWYQQTPGQGLQFLFEYFSETQRNKGNFPGRFSGRQFSNSRSEMNVSTLELGDSALYLCASSITGTGVYEQYFGPGTRLTVT.

The V call is TRBV7-3, the J call TRBJ2-1; TRBD2 agrees at 7 bases. V dropped 3 bases and J dropped 6; count of bases not matched to a gene: 8. The germline V gene has CDR1 SGHTA and CDR2 FQGTGA. The CDR3 is 15 residues long. CDR3 nucleotides: TGTGCCAGCAGCTTCCGACTAGCAACATCCAATGAGCAGTTCTTC. It is translated as CASSFRLATSNEQFF.

The chain has TRBV5-1 and TRBJ2-1; 7 bases line up with TRBD1. The CDR3 is made up of 13 amino acids. The germline CDR1 and CDR2 sequences are SGHRS and YFSETQ. J lost 10 bases, V lost 4 bases, and 8 bases had no gene match. CDR3 DNA sequence: TGCGCCAGCAGCCCCGGGACAGAAGGGGAGCAGTTCTTC. Protein: CASSPGTEGEQFF.

The J gene is TRBJ2-3, the V gene TRBV9; 7 bases match TRBD2. The V and J ends lost 1 base and 1 base, in that order; junction bases with no gene match: 3. Germline CDR1 reads SGDLS; CDR2 reads YYNGEE. The CDR3 runs 15 residues. CDR3 DNA: TGTGCCAGCAGCGTACTGGCGGGGGGCACAGATACGCAGTATTTT. Translated, it gives CASSVLAGGTDTQYF.

This clone was observed a single time. This rearrangement joins TRBV21-1 to TRBJ2-2. TRBV21-1 is deemed a pseudogene. The CDR3 sequence is 14 residues long. The CDR3 bases are TGTGCCAGCAGCAATCGGGACCAGGTCGGGGAGCTGTTTTTT. It is translated as CASSNRDQVGELFF.

The chain joins TRBV11-2 to TRBJ1-2; 8 positions match TRBD1. V shed 2 bases, J shed 3 bases, and the junction held 5 bases outside the gene matches. The CDR3 loop spans 15 amino acids. The germline CDR1 and CDR2 sequences are SGHAT and FQNNGV. Here the CDR3 DNA reads TGTGCCAGCAGCTTATCAGGACAGGGTGACTATGGCTACACCTTC. It specifies CASSLSGQGDYGYTF.

The V and J genes are TRBV6-1 and TRBJ2-1, with a weak D call TRBD2 (6 bases). Germline values: CDR1 MNHNS, CDR2 SASEGT. There are 20 residues in the CDR3. The V gene lost 1 base and the J gene lost 3 bases, with 25 bases spanning the gap. CDR3 DNA: TGTGCCAGCAGTGAAGTAACGGCGGGACTTCTTAAACGGGGCTACAATGAGCAGTTCTTC. Amino acid sequence: CASSEVTAGLLKRGYNEQFF.

The CDR3: CASSYIGRGASYNEQFF. DNA for the CDR3: TGTGCCAGCAGTTACATCGGGAGGGGGGCCTCCTACAATGAGCAGTTCTTC. The chain couples TRBV27 to TRBJ2-1; 8 bases align to TRBD2. The trim removed 4 bases at V and 0 bases at J, leaving 8 bases unmatched. Looked up from germline, CDR1 is MNHEY and CDR2 is SMNVEV (reference sequence). The CDR3 totals 17 residues.

The V gene is TRBV7-9, the J gene TRBJ1-2; D is unclear. Between the trimmed V and J ends, which lost 5 bases and 4 bases, there was a span of 8 bases. Germline V lookup: CDR1 SEHNR, CDR2 FQNEAQ (reference sequence). The CDR3 has 12 amino acids. DNA of the CDR3: TGTGCCAGCAGCCTCGCAGGCTATGGCTACACCTTC. Protein: CASSLAGYGYTF. The variable domain in full, completed from reference TRBV7-9 and TRBJ1-2, reads DTGVSQNPRHKITKRGQNVTFRCDPISEHNRLYWYRQTLGQGPEFLTYFQNEAQLEKSRLLSDRFSAERPKGSFSTLEIQRTEQGDSAMYLCASSLAGYGYTFGSGTRLTVV.

This clone was observed once. J is TRBJ2-7 and V is TRBV10-1; D remains unclear. The CDR3 sequence is 14 residues long. V lost 4 bases, J lost 5 bases, and 15 bases lay in between. The V gene's germline CDR1 is WNHNN and CDR2 SYGVQD (reference sequence). CDR3 amino acids: CASSGGRESHEQYF. CDR3 bases: TGCGCCAGCAGTGGGGGAAGAGAGTCCCACGAGCAGTACTTC.

The rearrangement joins TRBV19 to TRBJ2-1, with D tentatively TRBD1 or TRBD2 (6 bases each). V gave up 3 bases and J gave up 6 bases, with 12 bases separating them. Looked up from germline, CDR1 is LNHDA and CDR2 is SQIVND (reference sequence). The CDR3 consists of 14 residues. CDR3 in DNA: TGTGCCAGTAGTATTTGGGGGGCAGGCAATGAGCAGTTCTTC. Its translation is CASSIWGAGNEQFF.

The chain carries TRBV10-1 and TRBJ1-1, with D possibly TRBD1 on 5 matching bases. Per the germline V gene, CDR1 is WNHNN and CDR2 is SYGVQD (reference sequence). This CDR3 contains 14 residues. The V end lost 3 bases, the J end lost 8 bases, and 16 bases lay between the germline ends. CDR3 sequence reads: CASSDLRDGHEAFF. The CDR3 nucleotides read TGCGCCAGCAGTGACCTCCGGGACGGCCACGAAGCTTTCTTT.

This clone was detected once. The chain links TRBV6-5 to TRBJ2-6; D not resolved. CDR1 MNHEY and CDR2 SVGAGI come from the germline V gene. This CDR3 comprises 15 residues. The V gene lost 6 bases and the J gene lost 0 bases, with 9 bases spanning the gap. The CDR3 is CASSIGPSGANVLTF. The CDR3 coding sequence is TGTGCCAGCAGCATCGGACCCTCTGGGGCCAACGTCCTGACTTTC.

The chain uses TRBV27 and TRBJ2-3; 14 nucleotides align to TRBD2. The CDR3 has 17 amino acids. V lost 6 bases, J lost 8 bases, and 13 bases stayed unmatched. Germline-derived CDR1 and CDR2 are MNHEY and SMNVEV (reference sequence). The CDR3 sequence: CASSLEGLAGEMGTQYF. The CDR3 bases are TGTGCCAGCAGCCTGGAGGGACTAGCGGGAGAGATGGGTACGCAGTATTTT.

The V gene is TRBV5-1, the J gene TRBJ1-4; D gene ambiguous. V lost 7 bases, J lost 4 bases, and 11 bases lay in between. Per germline, CDR1 SGHRS and CDR2 YFSETQ. This CDR3 is built from 13 residues. The CDR3 here is CASGSELNEKLFF. For the CDR3, the DNA is TGCGCCAGCGGCTCTGAGCTTAATGAAAAACTGTTTTTT.